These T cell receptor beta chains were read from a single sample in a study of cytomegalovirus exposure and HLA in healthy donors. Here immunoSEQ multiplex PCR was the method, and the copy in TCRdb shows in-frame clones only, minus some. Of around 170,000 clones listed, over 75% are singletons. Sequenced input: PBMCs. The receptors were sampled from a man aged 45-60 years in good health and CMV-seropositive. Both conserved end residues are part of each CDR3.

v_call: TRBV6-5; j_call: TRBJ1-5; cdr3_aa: CASSTDRGNQPQHF
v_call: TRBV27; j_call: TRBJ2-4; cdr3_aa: CASSSGTSGENIQYF
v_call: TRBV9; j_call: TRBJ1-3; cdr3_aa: CASKAGSSGNTIYF
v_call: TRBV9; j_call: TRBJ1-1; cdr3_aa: CASSVDLLNTEAFF
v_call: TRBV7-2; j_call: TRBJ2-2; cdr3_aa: CASSLGAATGELFF
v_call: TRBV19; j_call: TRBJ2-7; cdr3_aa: CASSPGLVSDEQYF
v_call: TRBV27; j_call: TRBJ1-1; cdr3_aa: CASSPHVRTRGAFF
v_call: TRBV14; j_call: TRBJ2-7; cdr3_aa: CASSQQGGPYYEQYF
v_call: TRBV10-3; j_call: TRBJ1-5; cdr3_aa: CAISRQGPNQPQHF
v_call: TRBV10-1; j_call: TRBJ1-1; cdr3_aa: CASSGDRATEAFF
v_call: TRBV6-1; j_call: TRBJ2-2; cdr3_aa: CASSGTGSTGELFF
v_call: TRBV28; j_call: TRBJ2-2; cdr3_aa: CASSLLGGGTGELFF
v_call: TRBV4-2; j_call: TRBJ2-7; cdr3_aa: CASSQDRGSGRSFVEQYF
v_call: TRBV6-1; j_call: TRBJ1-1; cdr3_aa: CASSDRGSTEAFF
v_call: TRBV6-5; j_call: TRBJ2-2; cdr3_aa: CASKKRRNTGELFF
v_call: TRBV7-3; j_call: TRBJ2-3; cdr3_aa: CASSLRPSGRGQDTQYF
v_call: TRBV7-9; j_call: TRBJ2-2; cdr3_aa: CASSLEGTIHRELFF
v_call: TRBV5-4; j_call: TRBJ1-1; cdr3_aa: CASSLNPGDYTEAFF
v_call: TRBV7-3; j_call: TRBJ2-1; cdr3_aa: CASSPTSAPYNEQFF
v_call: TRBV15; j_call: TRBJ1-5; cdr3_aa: CATSRRDSPNQPQHF
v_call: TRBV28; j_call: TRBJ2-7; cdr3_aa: CASSDSYEQYF
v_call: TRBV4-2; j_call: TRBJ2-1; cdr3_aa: CASSQTSGNYNEQFF
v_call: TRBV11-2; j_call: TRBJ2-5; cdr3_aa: CASSLRGSGMLGETQYF
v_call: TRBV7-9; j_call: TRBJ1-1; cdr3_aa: CASSPEGRYTEAFF
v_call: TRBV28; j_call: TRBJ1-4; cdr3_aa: CASFPGSREKLFF
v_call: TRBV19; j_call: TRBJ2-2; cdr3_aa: CASSIQSNTGELFF
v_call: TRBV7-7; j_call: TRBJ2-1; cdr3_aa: CASSMGTGGHNEQFF
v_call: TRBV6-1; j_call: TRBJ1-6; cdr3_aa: CASSEAGRSNSPLHF
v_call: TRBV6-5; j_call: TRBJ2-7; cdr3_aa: CATTRSWGHGEQYF
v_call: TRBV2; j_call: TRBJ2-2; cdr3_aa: CASRIGASVGTGELFF